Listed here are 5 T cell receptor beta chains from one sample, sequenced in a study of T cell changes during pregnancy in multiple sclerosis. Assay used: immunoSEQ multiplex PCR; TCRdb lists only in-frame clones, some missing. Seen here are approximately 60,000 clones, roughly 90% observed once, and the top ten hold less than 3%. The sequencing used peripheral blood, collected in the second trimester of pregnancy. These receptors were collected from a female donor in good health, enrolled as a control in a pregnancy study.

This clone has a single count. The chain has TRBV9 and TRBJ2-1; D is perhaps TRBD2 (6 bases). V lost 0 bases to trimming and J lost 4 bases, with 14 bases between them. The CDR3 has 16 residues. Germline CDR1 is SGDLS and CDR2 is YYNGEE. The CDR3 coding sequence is TGTGCCAGCAGCGTAGGCTTAGGACTAACTTACAATGAGCAGTTCTTC. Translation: CASSVGLGLTYNEQFF.

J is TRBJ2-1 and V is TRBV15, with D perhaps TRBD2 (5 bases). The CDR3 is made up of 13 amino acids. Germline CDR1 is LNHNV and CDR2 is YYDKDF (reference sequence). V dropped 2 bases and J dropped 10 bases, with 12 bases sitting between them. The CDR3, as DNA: TGTGCCACCAGCAGATCGGGGTCGCGGGAGCAGTTCTTC. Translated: CATSRSGSREQFF.

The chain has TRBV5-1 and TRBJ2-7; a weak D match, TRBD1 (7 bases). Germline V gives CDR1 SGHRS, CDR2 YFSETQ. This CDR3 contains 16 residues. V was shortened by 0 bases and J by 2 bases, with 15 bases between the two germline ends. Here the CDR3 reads CASSLGSQGRTYEQYF. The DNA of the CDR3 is TGCGCCAGCAGCTTGGGTTCACAGGGGAGGACCTACGAGCAGTACTTC.

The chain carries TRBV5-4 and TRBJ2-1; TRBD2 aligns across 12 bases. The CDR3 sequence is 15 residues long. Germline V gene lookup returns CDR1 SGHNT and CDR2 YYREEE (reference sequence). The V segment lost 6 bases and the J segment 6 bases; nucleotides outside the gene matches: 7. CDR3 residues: CASNPPTSGSNEQFF. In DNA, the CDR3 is TGTGCCAGCAACCCACCGACTAGCGGGAGCAATGAGCAGTTCTTC. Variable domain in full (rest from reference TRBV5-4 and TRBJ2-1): ETGVTQSPTHLIKTRGQQVTLRCSSQSGHNTVSWYQQALGQGPQFIFQYYREEENGRGNFPPRFSGLQFPNYSSELNVNALELDDSALYLCASNPPTSGSNEQFFGPGTRLTVL.

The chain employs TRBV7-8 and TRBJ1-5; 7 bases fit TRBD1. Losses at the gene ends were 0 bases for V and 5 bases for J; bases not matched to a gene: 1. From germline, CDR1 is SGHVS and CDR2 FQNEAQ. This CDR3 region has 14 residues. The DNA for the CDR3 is TGTGCCAGCAGCTTAGCAGGGGGCCATCAGCCCCAGCATTTT. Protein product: CASSLAGGHQPQHF.